These 6 T cell receptor beta chains came from one sample sequenced in a study of blood T cell repertoires in COVID-19. The data were produced by immunoSEQ multiplex PCR, yet TCRdb's version contains in-frame clones alone and is incomplete. The sample yields about 83,000 clones, approximately 86% seen once. The specimen sequenced was peripheral blood. All receptors derive from a woman in her 50s with active or convalescent COVID-19.

V and J are TRBV11-3 and TRBJ2-1, with 7 bases aligning to TRBD1. In germline, CDR1 is SGHNT, CDR2 YENEEA. This CDR3 spans 13 amino acids. The junction had 6 bases not matched to a gene; V was cut back by 1 base and J by 12 bases. In DNA form, the CDR3 reads TGTGCCAGCAGCTTAGCGGCAGGGGGATCGCAGTTCTTC. Its protein is CASSLAAGGSQFF.

The chain carries TRBV4-3 and TRBJ2-3; 11 bases are shared with TRBD2. CDR3 length: 17 residues. The V segment lost 0 bases and the J segment 3 bases; nucleotides outside the gene matches: 5. Per the germline V gene, CDR1 is LGHNA and CDR2 is YSLEER. CDR3 DNA: TGCGCCAGCAGCCAAGATCCGATAGCGGGGGGGACAGATACGCAGTATTTT. Protein sequence: CASSQDPIAGGTDTQYF.

The rearrangement joins TRBV29-1 to TRBJ2-6, with a possible D match to TRBD1 (6 bases). Trimming cost V 6 bases and J 12 bases, with 12 bases left between them. The germline V gene encodes CDR1 SQVTM and CDR2 ANQGSEA. CDR3 length: 11 amino acids. CDR3 in amino acids: CSVFRDTVLTF. The CDR3 region has the DNA TGCAGCGTATTCCGGGACACCGTCCTGACTTTC.

There are a few counts of this clone. The J gene is TRBJ1-1, the V gene TRBV5-1, with a weak D call TRBD1 (5 bases). CDR3 length equals 15 residues. Germline assignment: CDR1 SGHRS and CDR2 YFSETQ. V lost 1 base to trimming and J lost 2 bases, with 12 bases between them. The CDR3 coding sequence is TGCGCCAGCAGCTTGAGGTCCACAGGAAACACTGAAGCTTTCTTT. This translates into CASSLRSTGNTEAFF.

The V call is TRBV6-5, the J call TRBJ2-1, with 9 nucleotides matching TRBD1. Looked up from germline, CDR1 is MNHEY and CDR2 is SVGAGI. Trimming removed 10 bases from V and 5 bases from J; junction bases left unmatched: 6. The CDR3 covers 13 residues. CDR3 bases: TGTGCCATCCCGGGACAGGGACACAATGAGCAGTTCTTC. This codes for CAIPGQGHNEQFF.

The genes are TRBV27 and TRBJ2-7, with 11 positions matching TRBD2. Per germline, CDR1 MNHEY and CDR2 SMNVEV (reference sequence). The CDR3 covers 15 residues. V shed 5 bases and J 9 bases; nucleotides not matched to a gene: 12. Here the CDR3 DNA reads TGTGCCAGCAGTCAATTGACTAGCGGGACATGGGTGCAGTACTTC. It is translated as CASSQLTSGTWVQYF.